These 19 T cell receptor beta chains originate from one sample sequenced in a study of patients and donors after allogeneic stem cell transplantation. TCRdb recomputed calls from the RT-PCR reads with MiXCR, one row per CDR3 protein. The repertoire consists of about a million distinct CDR3 sequences, with 15% to 20% occurring once and the leading ten covering 5% to 7.5%. Material for sequencing was blood, either unsorted or a sorted T cell fraction (not recorded which). The source of these receptors is a human donor who was either an allogeneic HSCT recipient or a stem cell or donor lymphocyte infusion donor (not recorded which). It is not recorded whose cells these are; they may come from a transplant donor.

This clonotype was detected many times. This chain connects TRBV21-1 to TRBJ2-7; TRBD1 was called by the table and not checked on the DNA. TRBV21-1 is classified as a pseudogene. The CDR3 length is 15 residues. The CDR3, as DNA: TGTGCCTCTCTTTACCGATGGGACCTTACCTACGAGCAGTACTTC. Its translation is CASLYRWDLTYEQYF.

This clonotype appeared a few times. This chain uses TRBV18 with TRBJ2-7; the match to TRBD2 covers 10 bases. With 5 bases clipped from V and 6 bases from J, the junction kept 13 bases outside the gene matches. The CDR3 sequence is 16 residues long. The germline V gene has CDR1 KGHSH and CDR2 LQKENI. This CDR3 is CASSSLAGVEMSEQYF. The CDR3 DNA sequence: TGTGCCAGCTCATCCCTAGCGGGAGTAGAAATGTCCGAGCAGTACTTC.

The chain couples TRBV7-2 to TRBJ1-2; D not certain. V was pared by 4 bases and J by 2 bases, with 14 bases between. The germline V gene encodes CDR1 SGHTA and CDR2 FQGNSA. The CDR3 totals 15 residues. In DNA, the CDR3 is TGTGCCAGCAGCTCGTACCGGGCGGTGAACTATGGCTACACCTTC. Its protein product is CASSSYRAVNYGYTF.

This clonotype was counted only a few times. The rearrangement links TRBV25-1 to TRBJ2-1; TRBD1 matches at 7 bases. The trim removed 2 bases at V and 12 bases at J, leaving 10 bases unmatched. This CDR3 spans 14 amino acids. Germline V gives CDR1 MGHDK, CDR2 SYGVNS. DNA of the CDR3: TGTGCCAGCAGTGAAGAGACAGGGAGAGTGGGGCAGTTCTTC. This encodes CASSEETGRVGQFF.

This clonotype was seen a few times. The rearrangement joins TRBV6-2 or TRBV6-3 to TRBJ2-2, with TRBD1 identical over 10 bases. The CDR3 has 18 amino acids. Trimming cost V 6 bases and J 5 bases; bases outside gene matches: 15. Germline CDR1 MNHEY, CDR2 SVGEGT. CDR3 nucleotide sequence: TGTGCCAGCAGCCCCTCCGGGACAGGGGCCGCGCGGACCGGGGAGCTGTTTTTT. This sequence encodes CASSPSGTGAARTGELFF.

The rearrangement links TRBV12-3 or TRBV12-4 to TRBJ1-3; D not certain. This CDR3 comprises 12 residues. V was pared by 6 bases and J by 2 bases, with 5 bases between. The CDR3 nucleotides are TGTGCCAGCAGCTACCCTGGAAACACCATATATTTT. Translation gives CASSYPGNTIYF.

This clonotype has just a few counts. The chain couples TRBV9 to TRBJ2-3; D possibly corresponds to TRBD2 (6 bases). The CDR3 is 14 residues long. Germline CDR1 SGDLS, CDR2 YYNGEE. Trimming pared 6 bases from V and 2 bases from J, leaving 13 bases between. CDR3 DNA: TGTGCCAGCAACCGGGAGTCCCCCACAGATACGCAGTATTTT. It codes for CASNRESPTDTQYF.

The gene calls are TRBV5-1 and TRBJ2-7; unclear D gene. V was shortened by 0 bases and J by 1 base, with 8 bases between the two germline ends. The CDR3 covers 14 residues. Germline values: CDR1 SGHRS, CDR2 YFSETQ. The DNA of the CDR3 is TGCGCCAGCAGCTTGGCCCTTATGTCCTACGAGCAGTACTTC. It is translated as CASSLALMSYEQYF.

This clonotype was detected ten times or more. CDR3 protein: CSALPPTVIQETQYF. The DNA for the CDR3 is TGCAGTGCCCTTCCTCCGACAGTGATCCAAGAGACCCAGTACTTC. This chain links TRBV20-1 with TRBJ2-5; a weak D match, TRBD1 (5 bases). Germline CDR1 reads DFQATT; CDR2 reads SNEGSKA (reference sequence). There are 15 residues in the CDR3. The V gene lost 6 bases and the J gene lost 1 base, with 18 bases spanning the gap.

The chain couples TRBV20-1 to TRBJ1-5, with no clear D. The length of the CDR3 is 14 residues. Trimming cost V 4 bases and J 1 base, with 11 bases left between them. The germline V gene encodes CDR1 DFQATT and CDR2 SNEGSKA (reference sequence). CDR3: CSAINSRSNQPQHF. The CDR3 nucleotides read TGCAGTGCTATCAACAGCCGGAGCAATCAGCCCCAGCATTTT.

This chain joins TRBV20-1 and TRBJ1-3; 7 nucleotides line up with TRBD1. V was pared by 6 bases and J by 4 bases, with 6 bases of the junction left unmatched. This CDR3 region has 13 residues. Germline V gene data show CDR1 as DFQATT and CDR2 as SNEGSKA (reference sequence). CDR3 amino acids: CSAQGVTGNTIYF. CDR3 coding DNA: TGCAGTGCCCAGGGGGTAACGGGAAACACCATATATTTT.

The chain carries TRBV21-1 and TRBJ2-7; TRBD2 is the table's D call, not checked against the DNA. TRBV21-1 represents a pseudogene. The CDR3 loop spans 13 amino acids. The CDR3 spells CAPSTLWIYEQYF. CDR3 sequence (DNA): TGTGCCCCCTCGACACTCTGGATCTACGAGCAGTACTTC.

This clonotype has more than one count but fewer than ten. The J gene is TRBJ2-7, the V gene TRBV18; D unclear. This CDR3 comprises 12 residues. Trimming took 1 base from V and 7 from J, leaving 8 bases between them. From germline, CDR1 is KGHSH and CDR2 LQKENI. The CDR3 coding sequence is TGTGCCAGCTCACCACAGGGTGAAGAGCAGTACTTC. As protein: CASSPQGEEQYF. Variable domain in full (rest from reference TRBV18 and TRBJ2-7): NAGVMQNPRHLVRRRGQEARLRCSPMKGHSHVYWYRQLPEEGLKFMVYLQKENIIDESGMPKERFSAEFPKEGPSILRIQQVVRGDSAAYFCASSPQGEEQYFGPGTRLTVT.

This clonotype was found many times. This CDR3 reads CASNSQPYQPQHF. For the CDR3, the DNA is TGTGCCAGCAATTCACAGCCCTATCAGCCCCAGCATTTT. The chain uses TRBV12-3 or TRBV12-4 and TRBJ1-5; D remains unclear. Trimming pared 7 bases from V and 5 bases from J, leaving 12 bases between. The CDR3 loop spans 13 amino acids.

The chain has TRBV5-5 and TRBJ2-3; D possibly corresponds to TRBD1 (6 bases). Germline lookup yields CDR1 SGHKS and CDR2 YYEKEE (reference sequence). The CDR3 covers 14 residues. Deletions cut 4 bases from V and 0 bases from J, with 9 bases between. Here the CDR3 DNA reads TGTGCCAGCAGCGACAGGCGAAGCACAGATACGCAGTATTTT. Translated, it gives CASSDRRSTDTQYF.

This clonotype was observed a few times. V is TRBV7-3 and J is TRBJ2-3; 7 nucleotides agree with TRBD2. The CDR3 spans 18 residues. V gave up 5 bases and J gave up 7 bases; unmatched junction bases: 21. Germline CDR1 reads SGHTA; CDR2 reads FQGTGA. The CDR3 DNA reads as TGTGCCAGCAGCCCCGGGGGAGGGAGACTAGAAGGGCGTCATACGCAGTATTTT. Amino acids: CASSPGGGRLEGRHTQYF.

This rearrangement joins TRBV27 to TRBJ1-1, with a possible D match to TRBD1 (6 bases). This CDR3 has 18 residues. The germline gives CDR1 MNHEY, CDR2 SMNVEV (reference sequence). Trimming took off 5 bases at V and 0 bases at J, with 22 bases between the two ends. Written as DNA, the CDR3 is TGTGCCAGCAGTCCAAAGGACAGTCCCCGTACCATGAACACTGAAGCTTTCTTT. It codes for CASSPKDSPRTMNTEAFF.

In this sample, this clonotype turned up a few times. J is TRBJ2-3 and V is TRBV11-1; 15 bases line up with TRBD2. The V gene's germline CDR1 is SGHAT and CDR2 FQDESV (reference sequence). This CDR3 comprises 19 residues. J gave up 0 bases and V 6 bases, and 10 bases lay outside the gene matches. CDR3 DNA sequence: TGTGCCAGCAGTCCTGGGGGACTAGCGGGAGGCACTAGCACAGATACGCAGTATTTT. This sequence encodes CASSPGGLAGGTSTDTQYF.

This sequence joins TRBV4-1 and TRBJ2-2; 8 nucleotides match TRBD1. The CDR3 is 15 residues long. V lost 4 bases, J lost 5 bases, and 6 bases stayed unmatched. Germline-derived CDR1 and CDR2 are MGHRA and YSYEKL. This chain's CDR3 is CASSPWTGRTGELFF. The CDR3 DNA reads TGCGCCAGCAGCCCGTGGACAGGGAGGACCGGGGAGCTGTTTTTT.